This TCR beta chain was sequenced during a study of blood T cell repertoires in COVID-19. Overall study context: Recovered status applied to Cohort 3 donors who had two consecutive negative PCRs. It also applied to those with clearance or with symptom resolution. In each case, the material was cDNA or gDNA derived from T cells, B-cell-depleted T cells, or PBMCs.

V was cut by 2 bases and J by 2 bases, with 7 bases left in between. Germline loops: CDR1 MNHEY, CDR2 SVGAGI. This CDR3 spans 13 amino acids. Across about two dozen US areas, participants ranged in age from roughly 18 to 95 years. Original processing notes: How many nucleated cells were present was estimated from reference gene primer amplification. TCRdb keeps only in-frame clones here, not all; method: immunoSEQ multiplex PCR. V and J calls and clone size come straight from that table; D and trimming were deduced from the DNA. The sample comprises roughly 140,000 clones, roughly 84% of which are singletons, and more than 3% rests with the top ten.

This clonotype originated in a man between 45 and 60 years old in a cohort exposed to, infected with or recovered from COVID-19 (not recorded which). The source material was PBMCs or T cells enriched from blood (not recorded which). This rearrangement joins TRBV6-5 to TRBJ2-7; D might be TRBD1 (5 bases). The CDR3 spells CASSYKDTYEQYF. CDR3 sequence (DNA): TGTGCCAGCAGTTACAAGGACACCTACGAGCAGTACTTC.